Shown below are 16 T cell receptor beta chains from a single sample sequenced in a study of T cells in localized non-small cell lung cancer. The assay was immunoSEQ multiplex PCR, and TCRdb's table has in-frame clones only and misses some. The table has 25,000 to 35,000 clones, roughly 77% seen once; the top ten hold roughly 15%. Sequences were derived from peripheral blood, sampled before any cancer treatment. Source of these receptors: a male donor at least 60 years old with stage III squamous cell lung carcinoma.

J is TRBJ2-7 and V is TRBV5-4; the match to TRBD1 covers 7 bases. V dropped 4 bases and J dropped 4; count of bases not matched to a gene: 8. This CDR3 region has 14 residues. Germline CDR1 and CDR2: SGHNT and YYREEE (reference sequence). The CDR3 nucleotides are TGTGCCAGCAGCACCGGGACAGTAAAGTACGAGCAGTACTTC. It yields the protein CASSTGTVKYEQYF. The whole variable domain, filled in from reference TRBV5-4 and TRBJ2-7, reads ETGVTQSPTHLIKTRGQQVTLRCSSQSGHNTVSWYQQALGQGPQFIFQYYREEENGRGNFPPRFSGLQFPNYSSELNVNALELDDSALYLCASSTGTVKYEQYFGPGTRLTVT.

V gene TRBV6-1 combines with J gene TRBJ1-2, with 7 positions matching TRBD1. The V gene end was trimmed by 6 bases and the J gene end by 2 bases; junction bases not matched to a gene: 3. Germline CDR1 and CDR2: MNHNS and SASEGT. The CDR3 covers 13 residues. Here the CDR3 reads CASRETGNYGYTF. CDR3 DNA: TGTGCCAGCAGGGAGACAGGGAACTATGGCTACACCTTC.

The chain recombines TRBV10-3 with TRBJ2-7, with D unclear. Germline-derived CDR1 and CDR2 are ENHRY and SYGVKD. Trimming cost V 6 bases and J 2 bases, with 14 bases left between them. CDR3 length equals 14 residues. The DNA of the CDR3 is TGTGCCATCAGCTCGAGTTTGACTCCCTACGAGCAGTACTTC. It specifies CAISSSLTPYEQYF.

This rearrangement joins TRBV6-6 to TRBJ1-4, with D maybe TRBD1 (5 bases). The germline V gene encodes CDR1 MNHNY and CDR2 SVGAGI (reference sequence). The CDR3 runs to 14 residues. V shed 4 bases and J shed 6 bases, with 12 bases lying between them. CDR3 region: CASSSLGGDEKLFF. In nucleotides, the CDR3 is TGTGCCAGCAGTTCCTTGGGGGGGGATGAAAAACTGTTTTTT.

This chain connects TRBV2 to TRBJ1-5; D gene unclear. Deletions cut 0 bases from V and 4 bases from J, with 7 bases between. The CDR3 extends over 14 amino acids. The germline V gene encodes CDR1 SNHLY and CDR2 FYNNEI. In DNA, the CDR3 is TGTGCCAGCAGTGAAGCGAACGGAAATCAGCCCCAGCATTTT. Its protein product is CASSEANGNQPQHF.

This chain links TRBV18 with TRBJ1-2; maybe TRBD1 (6 bases). Trimming removed 5 bases from V and 1 base from J, with 11 bases in between. CDR3 length equals 14 residues. The germline gives CDR1 KGHSH, CDR2 LQKENI. DNA for the CDR3: TGTGCCAGCTCAGAGTACAGGGATAACTATGGCTACACCTTC. Translated: CASSEYRDNYGYTF.

This chain connects TRBV13 to TRBJ2-7; D is undetermined. Trimming cost V 1 base and J 6 bases, with 10 bases left between them. This CDR3 is 13 amino acids long. Per the germline V gene, CDR1 is PRHDT and CDR2 is FYEKMQ (reference sequence). DNA of the CDR3: TGTGCCAGCAGCTTAGCTCTTGTGAGCGAGCAGTACTTC. Translated: CASSLALVSEQYF.

J is TRBJ2-3 and V is TRBV9; D ambiguous. Germline-derived CDR1 and CDR2 are SGDLS and YYNGEE. The V end was cut by 3 bases, the J end by 4 bases, with 6 bases between. The CDR3 contains 12 residues. CDR3 bases: TGTGCCAGCAGCGCCGCGGCAGATACGCAGTATTTT. Protein: CASSAAADTQYF.

The CDR3 loop reads CASRDRSNQPQHF. The CDR3 bases are TGTGCCAGCCGGGACAGAAGCAATCAGCCCCAGCATTTT. The chain is built from TRBV2 and TRBJ1-5; 7 bases fit TRBD1. The CDR3 spans 13 residues. V lost 8 bases and J lost 1; bases outside the gene matches: 2. In germline, CDR1 is SNHLY, CDR2 FYNNEI.

By its share, this clone is medium-sized (0.01 to 0.1%). The chain recombines TRBV5-8 with TRBJ1-4; D remains unclear. This CDR3 region has 15 residues. Trimming left V 1 base short and J 5 bases short, with 12 bases between. Germline assignment: CDR1 SGHTS and CDR2 YDEGEE. CDR3 region: CASSLYQRRNEKLFF. CDR3 in DNA: TGTGCCAGCAGCTTGTACCAACGGCGAAATGAAAAACTGTTTTTT.

The rearrangement links TRBV19 to TRBJ1-1, with no clear D. The CDR3 is 15 residues long. From germline, CDR1 is LNHDA and CDR2 SQIVND (reference sequence). V lost 6 bases to trimming and J lost 0 bases, with 14 bases between them. CDR3 nucleotide sequence: TGTGCCAGTAGCGTCGAAAGGAGCATGAACACTGAAGCTTTCTTT. Translation: CASSVERSMNTEAFF.

This rearrangement joins TRBV19 to TRBJ2-5; D gene uncertain. Germline CDR1 and CDR2: LNHDA and SQIVND (reference sequence). The CDR3 contains 15 residues. V shed 4 bases and J shed 2 bases, with 14 bases lying between them. CDR3 sequence reads: CASSTARTEQETQYF. The CDR3 DNA sequence: TGTGCCAGTAGTACCGCTCGGACCGAACAAGAGACCCAGTACTTC.

The V gene is TRBV28, the J gene TRBJ1-5; maybe TRBD1 (5 bases). The germline V and J ends were trimmed by 4 bases and 4 bases, with 5 bases remaining between them. The CDR3 loop spans 12 amino acids. Germline CDR1 is MDHEN and CDR2 is SYDVKM. CDR3 bases: TGTGCCAGCAGTTGGGGGAATCAGCCCCAGCATTTT. It specifies CASSWGNQPQHF.

The gene calls are TRBV7-2 and TRBJ2-3; possible D gene TRBD2, 7 bases. The CDR3 totals 15 residues. V gave up 4 bases and J gave up 6 bases, with 17 bases separating them. Germline-derived CDR1 and CDR2 are SGHTA and FQGNSA. The CDR3 reads CASSSPGGAGDTQYF. In DNA form, the CDR3 reads TGTGCCAGCAGCTCACCTGGGGGGGCGGGTGATACGCAGTATTTT.

In DNA form, the CDR3 reads TGTGCCAGCAGCTCCCATGGTAGTAGCGGGGCCTACGAGCAGTACTTC. Protein: CASSSHGSSGAYEQYF. This chain uses TRBV7-9 with TRBJ2-7, with 8 positions matching TRBD2. The V and J ends lost 4 bases and 2 bases, in that order; junction bases with no gene match: 10. This CDR3 is built from 16 residues. In germline, CDR1 is SEHNR, CDR2 FQNEAQ (reference sequence).

The chain couples TRBV5-1 to TRBJ1-6; 9 bases are a match to TRBD1. Per the germline V gene, CDR1 is SGHRS and CDR2 is YFSETQ. This CDR3 has 14 amino acids. V gave up 5 bases and J gave up 9 bases; unmatched junction bases: 6. CDR3 sequence: CASRAGTGTSPLHF. The CDR3 region has the DNA TGCGCCAGCAGAGCCGGGACAGGGACTTCACCCCTCCACTTT.